This TCR beta chain derives from a study of blood T cell repertoires in COVID-19. Across the whole study: Both acute and convalescent COVID-19 samples were obtained from the United States, Italy and Spain. Sample material is recorded as cDNA or gDNA derived from T cells, B-cell-depleted T cells, or PBMCs.

The germline gives CDR1 ENHRY, CDR2 SYGVKD. This CDR3 is built from 15 residues. Between the trimmed V and J ends, which lost 0 bases and 4 bases, there was a span of 9 bases. The data were produced by immunoSEQ multiplex PCR, yet TCRdb's version contains in-frame clones alone and is incomplete. There are about 40,000 clones in the sample; more than 75% occur only once, and roughly a quarter lies in the top ten. This chain joins TRBV10-3 and TRBJ1-4; TRBD1 is a possible D gene (5 bases). The sequencing input was peripheral blood. This clonotype was sampled from a man older than 75 with acute or convalescent COVID-19. CDR3 residues: CAISESSDSNEKLFF. CDR3 DNA: TGTGCCATCAGTGAGTCCAGCGACAGTAATGAAAAACTGTTTTTT.